Following are 23 T cell receptor beta chains from one sample sequenced in a study of shared clonotypes between healthy human individuals. CD45RO-negative CD8 cells positively selected for CCR7 made up the naive population, which excluded terminally differentiated effector memory CD45RA+ cells. Generated by immunoSEQ multiplex PCR, the TCRdb table keeps only in-frame clones and is missing some. The sample yields just over 2,000,000 clones, about 95% seen once. Sequences were obtained from naive CD8+ T cells sorted from blood. The receptors originated from a man between 18 and 35 years old in good health.

The chain combines TRBV27 with TRBJ1-5; D is unclear. CDR1 MNHEY and CDR2 SMNVEV come from the germline V gene (reference sequence). V was clipped by 0 bases and J by 4 bases, with 10 bases between them. The CDR3 extends over 15 amino acids. The CDR3 loop is CASSLSGYDNQPQHF. The CDR3 nucleotides are TGTGCCAGCAGTTTATCGGGATATGATAATCAGCCCCAGCATTTT.

The gene calls are TRBV12-5 and TRBJ1-2; D call uncertain. Germline V gives CDR1 LGHNT, CDR2 FRNRAP. The CDR3 runs 15 residues. V was clipped by 0 bases and J by 4 bases, with 12 bases between them. The CDR3 sequence is CASGLVTNSRYGYTF. The CDR3 DNA follows: TGTGCTAGTGGTTTGGTAACGAACAGTCGCTATGGCTACACCTTC.

The chain has TRBV5-1 and TRBJ2-3, with TRBD2 as a possible D gene (5 bases). Germline values: CDR1 SGHRS, CDR2 YFSETQ. The CDR3 runs 14 residues. V was pared by 0 bases and J by 4 bases, with 9 bases between. The CDR3 DNA follows: TGCGCCAGCAGCTTGGATGAGGGTGCAGATACGCAGTATTTT. Its protein is CASSLDEGADTQYF.

V usage is TRBV28 and J usage is TRBJ1-1; no clear D gene. V lost 2 bases to trimming and J lost 6 bases, with 13 bases between them. CDR3 length: 14 residues. Germline-derived CDR1 and CDR2 are MDHEN and SYDVKM. CDR3 in amino acids: CASSLEYSEAEAFF. CDR3 coding DNA: TGTGCCAGCAGTTTAGAGTACTCAGAGGCTGAAGCTTTCTTT.

V is TRBV4-1 and J is TRBJ2-7, with 11 bases matching TRBD1. The CDR3 is 15 residues long. Germline V gene sequence: CDR1 MGHRA, CDR2 YSYEKL. J was trimmed by 3 bases and V by 4 bases; bases with no gene match: 5. CDR3 nucleotide sequence: TGCGCCAGCAGCCTGGGACAGGGGGAAATCTACGAGCAGTACTTC. It yields the protein CASSLGQGEIYEQYF.

Only one count was recorded for this clone. This chain links TRBV27 with TRBJ2-7; D may be TRBD2 (7 bases). CDR3 size: 14 residues. V shed 2 bases and J shed 2 bases, with 10 bases lying between them. Per the germline V gene, CDR1 is MNHEY and CDR2 is SMNVEV (reference sequence). CDR3 nucleotides: TGTGCCAGCAGTTTAATCGGGGGGCCCTACGAGCAGTACTTC. It encodes CASSLIGGPYEQYF.

The chain couples TRBV30 to TRBJ2-5; D remains unclear. The J call may be in error: the DNA end matches TRBJ2-7 better. The CDR3 has 11 amino acids. Germline V gene lookup returns CDR1 GTSNPN and CDR2 SVGIG (reference sequence). The CDR3 DNA is TGTGCCTGGAGTGTAGTAGACGAGCAGTACTTC. Translated: CAWSVVDEQYF.

The chain links TRBV27 to TRBJ2-1, with D hard to call. This CDR3 region has 15 residues. Germline CDR1 MNHEY, CDR2 SMNVEV (reference sequence). The V end was cut by 0 bases, the J end by 5 bases, with 11 bases between. CDR3 sequence reads: CASSLSGGENNEQFF. The DNA of the CDR3 is TGTGCCAGCAGTTTATCGGGCGGCGAGAACAATGAGCAGTTCTTC.

The chain employs TRBV27 and TRBJ1-4; D uncertain. The germline V gene encodes CDR1 MNHEY and CDR2 SMNVEV (reference sequence). V lost 8 bases and J lost 2, with 15 bases in between. This CDR3 has 15 residues. The CDR3 reads CASGFKLNTNEKLFF. The DNA of the CDR3 is TGTGCCAGCGGGTTTAAACTCAATACTAATGAAAAACTGTTTTTT. Complete variable domain (other parts from reference TRBV27 and TRBJ1-4): EAQVTQNPRYLITVTGKKLTVTCSQNMNHEYMSWYRQDPGLGLRQIYYSMNVEVTDKGDVPEGYKVSRKEKRNFPLILESPSPNQTSLYFCASGFKLNTNEKLFFGSGTQLSVL.

The chain recombines TRBV4-2 with TRBJ1-2; no clear D gene. V dropped 0 bases and J dropped 4 bases, with 9 bases sitting between them. Germline V CDR1 and CDR2: LGHNA, YNFKEQ. CDR3 size: 14 residues. Here the CDR3 DNA reads TGTGCCAGCAGCCAAGATGGACCTGGCTATGGCTACACCTTC. It yields the protein CASSQDGPGYGYTF.

The gene calls are TRBV27 and TRBJ2-6; possibly TRBD2 for D (6 bases). The CDR3 totals 19 residues. V lost 3 bases to trimming and J lost 1 base, with 19 bases between them. Germline lookup yields CDR1 MNHEY and CDR2 SMNVEV (reference sequence). The CDR3 region has the DNA TGTGCCAGCAGTTTTTCTTATATGTCGGGGGTTTCTGGGGCCAACGTCCTGACTTTC. Translation gives CASSFSYMSGVSGANVLTF.

The rearrangement uses TRBV2 and TRBJ1-1; no clear D gene. The germline V and J ends were trimmed by 7 bases and 1 base, with 13 bases remaining between them. This CDR3 comprises 14 residues. Germline V lookup: CDR1 SNHLY, CDR2 FYNNEI. The CDR3 loop is CASTRMYENTEAFF. The CDR3, as DNA: TGTGCCAGCACGCGAATGTACGAGAACACTGAAGCTTTCTTT.

The chain links TRBV5-1 to TRBJ1-1, with a tentative D call TRBD1 (5 bases). CDR1 SGHRS and CDR2 YFSETQ come from the germline V gene. The CDR3 is 15 amino acids. Deletions cut 4 bases from V and 4 bases from J, with 17 bases between. The CDR3 DNA sequence: TGCGCCAGCAGCAGAAGCAGGGAGAAGGGCACTGAAGCTTTCTTT. Amino acids: CASSRSREKGTEAFF.

The chain uses TRBV19 and TRBJ1-5; no firm D call. V dropped 5 bases and J dropped 0 bases, with 11 bases sitting between them. The CDR3 covers 15 residues. Germline V gives CDR1 LNHDA, CDR2 SQIVND (reference sequence). Here the CDR3 reads CASSPMGYSNQPQHF. For the CDR3, the DNA is TGTGCCAGTAGTCCCATGGGTTATAGCAATCAGCCCCAGCATTTT.

The rearrangement uses TRBV4-3 and TRBJ1-2; TRBD1 matches at 7 bases. The CDR3 length is 16 residues. V was clipped by 0 bases and J by 6 bases; unmatched bases: 10. CDR1 is LGHNA, CDR2 YSLEER, per germline. The CDR3, as DNA: TGCGCCAGCAGCCAAGATAGGGGGACAGATATTCATGGCTACACCTTC. This encodes CASSQDRGTDIHGYTF.

This chain connects TRBV4-1 to TRBJ2-2, with 11 bases fitting TRBD1. This CDR3 has 18 residues. Germline CDR1 MGHRA, CDR2 YSYEKL. V trimming: 4 bases; J trimming: 7 bases; junction bases outside the gene matches: 14. For the CDR3, the DNA is TGCGCCAGCAGCCGCCCGGAGGGGACAGGGGGACATGGCGGGGAGCTGTTTTTT. It specifies CASSRPEGTGGHGGELFF.

The gene calls are TRBV28 and TRBJ1-1, with D possibly TRBD1 on 5 matching bases. V was pared by 3 bases and J by 1 base, with 15 bases between. The CDR3 has 16 residues. Germline-derived CDR1 and CDR2 are MDHEN and SYDVKM. Written as DNA, the CDR3 is TGTGCCAGCAGTTTTGAACTCAAACAGGAGAACACTGAAGCTTTCTTT. Its protein is CASSFELKQENTEAFF.

The V gene is TRBV7-2, the J gene TRBJ2-7; tentatively, D is TRBD1 (7 bases). The CDR3 runs 14 residues. V was cut by 4 bases and J by 2 bases, with 12 bases left in between. CDR1 SGHTA and CDR2 FQGNSA come from the germline V gene. The CDR3 is CASSWRDSPYEQYF. The CDR3 bases are TGTGCCAGCAGCTGGCGGGACAGCCCCTACGAGCAGTACTTC.

The chain recombines TRBV7-9 with TRBJ2-1; 7 bases map to TRBD1. V was pared by 5 bases and J by 7 bases, with 8 bases of the junction left unmatched. The CDR3 totals 14 residues. Germline assignment: CDR1 SEHNR and CDR2 FQNEAQ (reference sequence). The CDR3 DNA reads TGTGCCAGCAGCCCCGGGTCCAGGGGGAATGAGCAGTTCTTC. Protein: CASSPGSRGNEQFF. The complete variable domain, with remaining parts taken from reference TRBV7-9 and TRBJ2-1, reads DTGVSQNPRHKITKRGQNVTFRCDPISEHNRLYWYRQTLGQGPEFLTYFQNEAQLEKSRLLSDRFSAERPKGSFSTLEIQRTEQGDSAMYLCASSPGSRGNEQFFGPGTRLTVL.

The chain employs TRBV4-2 and TRBJ1-3; D remains ambiguous. Trimming took 0 bases from V and 0 from J, leaving 6 bases between them. Germline V gene sequence: CDR1 LGHNA, CDR2 YNFKEQ. The CDR3 covers 15 residues. The CDR3 loop is CASSQERVSGNTIYF. The CDR3, as DNA: TGTGCCAGCAGCCAAGAGAGGGTCTCTGGAAACACCATATATTTT.

The chain uses TRBV5-1 and TRBJ1-1, with D unclear. Germline assignment: CDR1 SGHRS and CDR2 YFSETQ. This CDR3 has 16 residues. Trimming stripped 0 bases from V and 3 bases from J, with 15 bases between. CDR3 in amino acids: CASSLVWEAIYTEAFF. The DNA of the CDR3 is TGCGCCAGCAGCTTGGTCTGGGAAGCGATATACACTGAAGCTTTCTTT.

For this clone: Other DNA sequences in the sample encode the same CDR3. The chain combines TRBV9 with TRBJ1-2; D possibly corresponds to TRBD1 (5 bases). Looked up from germline, CDR1 is SGDLS and CDR2 is YYNGEE. This CDR3 contains 13 residues. The germline V and J ends were trimmed by 1 base and 4 bases, with 8 bases remaining between them. The CDR3 region is CASSVTGTYGYTF. In DNA, the CDR3 is TGTGCCAGCAGCGTAACAGGTACCTATGGCTACACCTTC.

The chain links TRBV5-1 to TRBJ2-7; 7 bases map to TRBD1. The junction had 4 bases not matched to a gene; V was cut back by 4 bases and J by 0 bases. Germline V gene sequence: CDR1 SGHRS, CDR2 YFSETQ. This CDR3 spans 14 amino acids. The CDR3 is CASSGDRSSYEQYF. CDR3 bases: TGCGCCAGCAGCGGGGACAGAAGCTCCTACGAGCAGTACTTC. Based on the CDR3 plus reference TRBV5-1 and TRBJ2-7, the full variable domain is KAGVTQTPRYLIKTRGQQVTLSCSPISGHRSVSWYQQTPGQGLQFLFEYFSETQRNKGNFPGRFSGRQFSNSRSEMNVSTLELGDSALYLCASSGDRSSYEQYFGPGTRLTVT.